Below are 32 T cell receptor beta chains sequenced from a single sample in a study of PD-1 blockade in classical Hodgkin lymphoma. Documented time point: cycle 4 day 1 (C4D1), after less than 7 weeks of nivolumab. Autologous stem cell transplantation was followed by relapse in every patient, and brentuximab vedotin exposure varied. Profiled with immunoSEQ multiplex PCR; TCRdb holds only in-frame clones, not every one. The sample records tens of thousands of clones, around nine tenths being singletons. Material: peripheral blood mononuclear cells (PBMCs), obtained before the fourth cycle of nivolumab. The receptors stem from a human donor with classical Hodgkin lymphoma.

This chain connects TRBV18 to TRBJ2-2, with 8 bases fitting TRBD1. The V gene's germline CDR1 is KGHSH and CDR2 LQKENI. V shed 3 bases and J 1 base; nucleotides not matched to a gene: 4. CDR3 size: 16 residues. CDR3 sequence reads: CASSPRDRGNTGELFF. The CDR3 DNA reads TGTGCCAGCTCACCTCGCGACAGGGGGAACACCGGGGAGCTGTTTTTT. The whole variable domain, filled in from reference TRBV18 and TRBJ2-2, reads NAGVMQNPRHLVRRRGQEARLRCSPMKGHSHVYWYRQLPEEGLKFMVYLQKENIIDESGMPKERFSAEFPKEGPSILRIQQVVRGDSAAYFCASSPRDRGNTGELFFGEGSRLTVL.

J is TRBJ1-2 and V is TRBV5-5; 9 nucleotides agree with TRBD1. The CDR3 is 14 amino acids. Per germline, CDR1 SGHKS and CDR2 YYEKEE (reference sequence). Trimming took 3 bases from V and 11 from J; bases not matched to a gene: 11. In DNA, the CDR3 is TGTGCCAGCAGCTCAAACTGGGGACAGGGTGGATACACCTTC. It is translated as CASSSNWGQGGYTF.

The genes are TRBV5-6 and TRBJ2-5, with a tentative D call TRBD2 (5 bases). Germline values: CDR1 SGHDT, CDR2 YYEEEE. CDR3 length: 14 amino acids. V shed 0 bases and J shed 4 bases, with 10 bases lying between them. CDR3 bases: TGTGCCAGCAGCTTGGCCAGTCGGGGAGAGACCCAGTACTTC. Residues: CASSLASRGETQYF.

The J gene is TRBJ2-5, the V gene TRBV9, with 7 bases matching TRBD1. V gave up 2 bases and J gave up 5 bases; unmatched junction bases: 6. Germline loops: CDR1 SGDLS, CDR2 YYNGEE. The CDR3 length is 14 residues. This CDR3 reads CASSVRGRRETQYF. DNA for the CDR3: TGTGCCAGCAGCGTTAGGGGGCGCCGGGAGACCCAGTACTTC. The full variable domain, with the rest looked up from reference TRBV9 and TRBJ2-5, is DSGVTQTPKHLITATGQRVTLRCSPRSGDLSVYWYQQSLDQGLQFLIQYYNGEERAKGNILERFSAQQFPDLHSELNLSSLELGDSALYFCASSVRGRRETQYFGPGTRLLVL.

The chain uses TRBV28 and TRBJ2-7, with 8 bases lining up with TRBD2. With V trimmed by 10 bases and J by 6 bases, 5 bases remained unmatched. The CDR3 is made up of 11 amino acids. Per germline, CDR1 MDHEN and CDR2 SYDVKM. This chain's CDR3 is CATQRGTEQYF. The CDR3 nucleotides read TGTGCCACCCAGCGGGGGACCGAGCAGTACTTC.

V is TRBV5-6 and J is TRBJ2-2, with TRBD2 as a possible D gene (5 bases). The V and J ends lost 4 bases and 1 base respectively, with 11 bases between them. CDR3 length: 15 amino acids. Per the germline V gene, CDR1 is SGHDT and CDR2 is YYEEEE. Here the CDR3 DNA reads TGTGCCAGCAGCCGGGGTGGCGTGAACACCGGGGAGCTGTTTTTT. It yields the protein CASSRGGVNTGELFF.

V gene TRBV6-5 combines with J gene TRBJ1-4; D call uncertain. V was cut by 2 bases and J by 8 bases, with 15 bases left in between. Germline assignment: CDR1 MNHEY and CDR2 SVGAGI. This CDR3 region has 15 residues. The CDR3 DNA follows: TGTGCCAGCAGTTACAGTGGGCAAGGAAGGGAAAAACTGTTTTTT. Translating gives CASSYSGQGREKLFF.

The chain recombines TRBV2 with TRBJ1-2; tentative D call: TRBD1 (5 bases). The germline gives CDR1 SNHLY, CDR2 FYNNEI. The V gene lost 4 bases and the J gene lost 3 bases, with 9 bases spanning the gap. The CDR3 runs 13 residues. The CDR3 sequence is CASSAGKDYGYTF. Here the CDR3 DNA reads TGTGCCAGCAGTGCAGGGAAGGACTATGGCTACACCTTC.

This clone has only a few counts. V usage is TRBV7-9 and J usage is TRBJ2-2, with TRBD2 identical over 7 bases. The CDR3 loop spans 18 amino acids. V was pared by 2 bases and J by 6 bases, with 15 bases of the junction left unmatched. CDR1 is SEHNR, CDR2 FQNEAQ, per germline (reference sequence). CDR3 in amino acids: CASSLPVVGGGRAGELFF. CDR3 coding DNA: TGTGCCAGCAGCTTACCAGTCGTTGGCGGGGGTAGAGCCGGGGAGCTGTTTTTT.

This chain uses TRBV5-4 with TRBJ2-3, with D perhaps TRBD1 or TRBD2 (5 bases each). The germline V gene encodes CDR1 SGHNT and CDR2 YYREEE (reference sequence). Trimming left V 0 bases short and J 2 bases short, with 16 bases between. The CDR3 contains 17 residues. The CDR3 nucleotides read TGTGCCAGCAGCTTGGATATGGCCGGGGCATCCACAGATACGCAGTATTTT. It specifies CASSLDMAGASTDTQYF.

The count of this clone is one. The V gene is TRBV19, the J gene TRBJ2-7; D is possibly TRBD2 (6 bases). Deletions cut 5 bases from V and 3 bases from J, with 14 bases between. The CDR3 is 14 amino acids. Germline values: CDR1 LNHDA, CDR2 SQIVND (reference sequence). The CDR3 coding sequence is TGTGCCAGTAGTTACGGAACCGGGGGCTACGAGCAGTACTTC. Residues: CASSYGTGGYEQYF.

This chain's CDR3 is CSVGALEQFF. Written as DNA, the CDR3 is TGCAGCGTTGGTGCGTTGGAGCAGTTCTTC. This chain uses TRBV29-1 with TRBJ2-1; no clear D. Trimming took off 4 bases at V and 10 bases at J, with 8 bases between the two ends. Germline loops: CDR1 SQVTM, CDR2 ANQGSEA. CDR3 size: 10 residues.

CDR3 nucleotide sequence: TGTGCCAGCAGTGCTTACGGGGGCGACTATGGCTACACCTTC. It translates to CASSAYGGDYGYTF. This chain connects TRBV6-1 to TRBJ1-2, with D possibly being TRBD1 (6 bases). V shed 4 bases and J shed 3 bases, with 12 bases lying between them. Germline V lookup: CDR1 MNHNS, CDR2 SASEGT. CDR3 length equals 14 residues.

This clone was counted once. The genes are TRBV21-1 and TRBJ2-1; the table assigns TRBD2, which was not confirmed against the DNA. TRBV21-1 is recorded as a pseudogene. CDR3 length: 15 amino acids. CDR3 coding DNA: TGTGCCAGCAGCCTCCCCGCAGGGGAGGGCAATGAGCAGTTCTTC. It specifies CASSLPAGEGNEQFF.

This rearrangement joins TRBV6-5 to TRBJ2-2; D is ambiguous. Trimming removed 2 bases from V and 5 bases from J, with 12 bases in between. Germline values: CDR1 MNHEY, CDR2 SVGAGI. This CDR3 spans 15 amino acids. The CDR3, as DNA: TGTGCCAGCAGTTACCCGAAAACTGGAACCGGGGAGCTGTTTTTT. The encoded protein is CASSYPKTGTGELFF.

The genes are TRBV28 and TRBJ1-3; D is unresolved. CDR3 size: 16 residues. Trimming took off 2 bases at V and 0 bases at J, with 11 bases between the two ends. Germline-derived CDR1 and CDR2 are MDHEN and SYDVKM. The CDR3 DNA reads TGTGCCAGCAGTTTAATCCCGATAAGCTCTGGAAACACCATATATTTT. This codes for CASSLIPISSGNTIYF.

The chain uses TRBV19 and TRBJ2-1, with 16 bases lining up with TRBD2. The V and J ends lost 5 bases and 2 bases, in that order; junction bases with no gene match: 3. The CDR3 extends over 17 amino acids. The germline V gene encodes CDR1 LNHDA and CDR2 SQIVND (reference sequence). Here the CDR3 reads CASSLGLAGGTYNEQFF. CDR3 nucleotides: TGTGCCAGTAGTTTGGGACTAGCGGGGGGGACCTACAATGAGCAGTTCTTC.

The CDR3, as DNA: TGTGCCAGCAGTCCACATCAGGGAATTTTATCCTACGAGCAGTACTTC. Amino acid sequence: CASSPHQGILSYEQYF. The V gene is TRBV28, the J gene TRBJ2-7, with TRBD1 as a possible D gene (5 bases). CDR1 and CDR2 from the germline V gene are MDHEN and SYDVKM. The CDR3 totals 16 residues. Trimming took 5 bases from V and 1 from J, leaving 18 bases between them.

The chain carries TRBV7-8 and TRBJ2-7; D not certain. Germline V lookup: CDR1 SGHVS, CDR2 FQNEAQ. The CDR3 consists of 15 residues. Trimming cost V 2 bases and J 0 bases, with 11 bases left between them. The CDR3 loop reads CASSLKDQSSYEQYF. The CDR3 nucleotides are TGTGCCAGCAGCTTAAAAGACCAGAGCTCCTACGAGCAGTACTTC.

The chain is built from TRBV9 and TRBJ1-3; D may be TRBD1 (5 bases). There are 16 residues in the CDR3. Germline V gives CDR1 SGDLS, CDR2 YYNGEE. Trimming removed 4 bases at V and 4 bases at J, with 18 bases between. The CDR3 loop reads CASSITSTGNGNTIYF. DNA for the CDR3: TGTGCCAGCAGCATAACTAGCACAGGCAACGGAAACACCATATATTTT.

The chain joins TRBV19 to TRBJ2-1; D may be TRBD1 (6 bases). This CDR3 spans 17 amino acids. CDR1 is LNHDA, CDR2 SQIVND, per germline (reference sequence). V was pared by 7 bases and J by 0 bases, with 19 bases between. This chain's CDR3 is CASTGRGGSSSYNEQFF. CDR3 bases: TGTGCCAGTACCGGAAGAGGGGGATCGAGCTCCTACAATGAGCAGTTCTTC.

The J gene is TRBJ2-7, the V gene TRBV6-5; 7 bases map to TRBD2. V was pared by 2 bases and J by 9 bases, with 1 base of the junction left unmatched. Germline lookup yields CDR1 MNHEY and CDR2 SVGAGI. This CDR3 region has 11 residues. DNA of the CDR3: TGTGCCAGCAGTTACGGGGGGGTGCAGTACTTC. Amino acid sequence: CASSYGGVQYF.

This rearrangement joins TRBV7-9 to TRBJ2-7; TRBD1 aligns across 9 bases. V shed 4 bases and J 5 bases; nucleotides not matched to a gene: 3. The CDR3 runs 13 residues. Germline CDR1 is SEHNR and CDR2 is FQNEAQ (reference sequence). CDR3 bases: TGTGCCAGCAGCTCAGACAGGGGGAACGAGCAGTACTTC. This codes for CASSSDRGNEQYF.

This clone was counted a single time. V is TRBV6-4 and J is TRBJ2-7; 11 bases are a match to TRBD2. CDR3 size: 16 residues. CDR1 and CDR2 (germline): MRHNA, SNTAGT. V trimming: 0 bases; J trimming: 5 bases; junction bases outside the gene matches: 6. As DNA, the CDR3 is TGTGCCAGCAGTGACTCGTTTAGCGGGAGGGTCCACGAGCAGTACTTC. This translates into CASSDSFSGRVHEQYF.

This chain links TRBV5-6 with TRBJ1-2; D ambiguous. CDR3 length equals 12 residues. Germline assignment: CDR1 SGHDT and CDR2 YYEEEE. Trimming cost V 4 bases and J 5 bases, with 9 bases left between them. CDR3 DNA: TGTGCCAGCAGCAACTACAGTTATGGCTACACCTTC. It yields the protein CASSNYSYGYTF.

Written as DNA, the CDR3 is TGCGCCAGCAGCTTGGACTTTAGGTCTTACGAGCAGTACTTC. This encodes CASSLDFRSYEQYF. This sequence joins TRBV5-1 and TRBJ2-7; D is ambiguous. The CDR3 runs 14 residues. In germline, CDR1 is SGHRS, CDR2 YFSETQ. Trimming pared 0 bases from V and 4 bases from J, leaving 11 bases between.

The rearrangement uses TRBV7-2 and TRBJ1-5; no firm D call. Trimming shortened V by 3 bases and J by 4 bases, and 7 bases separated the two germline ends. Germline CDR1 is SGHTA and CDR2 is FQGNSA. CDR3 length: 13 residues. Here the CDR3 reads CASSLAANQPQHF. Here the CDR3 DNA reads TGTGCCAGCAGCTTGGCAGCAAATCAGCCCCAGCATTTT.

The rearrangement uses TRBV28 and TRBJ1-5; the D is unclear. The CDR3 is 15 residues long. Germline V gene sequence: CDR1 MDHEN, CDR2 SYDVKM. The V gene lost 6 bases and the J gene lost 2 bases, with 14 bases spanning the gap. This chain's CDR3 is CASSPSGGRNQPQHF. The CDR3 nucleotides read TGTGCCAGCAGCCCATCGGGAGGGCGCAATCAGCCCCAGCATTTT. Together with reference TRBV28 and TRBJ1-5, the CDR3 gives the full variable domain: DVKVTQSSRYLVKRTGEKVFLECVQDMDHENMFWYRQDPGLGLRLIYFSYDVKMKEKGDIPEGYSVSREKKERFSLILESASTNQTSMYLCASSPSGGRNQPQHFGDGTRLSIL.

V gene TRBV28 combines with J gene TRBJ1-5; the D gene is possibly TRBD1 (6 bases). Germline V gene lookup returns CDR1 MDHEN and CDR2 SYDVKM. V was pared by 4 bases and J by 4 bases, with 11 bases between. The CDR3 has 14 residues. CDR3 sequence reads: CASSSGQRNQPQHF. The CDR3 DNA reads as TGTGCCAGCAGTTCCGGACAGAGAAATCAGCCCCAGCATTTT.

A single count supports this clone. The J gene is TRBJ2-1, the V gene TRBV27; D may be TRBD1 (5 bases). The CDR3 has 12 residues. V lost 8 bases and J lost 6, with 11 bases in between. Germline V lookup: CDR1 MNHEY, CDR2 SMNVEV (reference sequence). In DNA form, the CDR3 reads TGTGCCAGCGGGGCCCAAGGCAATGAGCAGTTCTTC. It encodes CASGAQGNEQFF.

V gene TRBV6-1 combines with J gene TRBJ1-2; D not certain. Germline-derived CDR1 and CDR2 are MNHNS and SASEGT. V was cut by 3 bases and J by 2 bases, with 7 bases left in between. This CDR3 is built from 13 residues. CDR3 sequence: CASSEGQNYGYTF. As DNA, the CDR3 is TGTGCCAGCAGTGAGGGCCAAAACTATGGCTACACCTTC.

The rearrangement joins TRBV2 to TRBJ1-5; D uncertain. Germline assignment: CDR1 SNHLY and CDR2 FYNNEI. This CDR3 is 15 amino acids long. V lost 3 bases and J lost 4, with 13 bases in between. The CDR3 protein is CASSDRSVPNQPQHF. As DNA, the CDR3 is TGTGCCAGCAGTGATCGGTCAGTCCCGAATCAGCCCCAGCATTTT.